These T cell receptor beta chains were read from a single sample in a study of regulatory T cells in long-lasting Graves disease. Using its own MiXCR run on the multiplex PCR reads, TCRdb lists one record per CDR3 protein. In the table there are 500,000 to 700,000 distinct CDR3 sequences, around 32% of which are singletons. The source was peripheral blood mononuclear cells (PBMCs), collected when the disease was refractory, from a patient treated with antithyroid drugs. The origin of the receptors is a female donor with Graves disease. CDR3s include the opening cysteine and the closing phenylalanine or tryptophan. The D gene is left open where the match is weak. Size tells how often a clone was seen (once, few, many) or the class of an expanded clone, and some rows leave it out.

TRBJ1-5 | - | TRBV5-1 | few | TGCGCCAGCAGCTTGGATGGCCCTCATCAGCCCCAGCATTTT | CASSLDGPHQPQHF
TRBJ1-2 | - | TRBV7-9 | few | TGTGCCAGCAGTAGGCAGCCTTATGGCTACACCTTC | CASSRQPYGYTF
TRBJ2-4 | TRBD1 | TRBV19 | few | TGTGCCAGTAAGAACGGACAGGGATCATACTTC | CASKNGQGSYF
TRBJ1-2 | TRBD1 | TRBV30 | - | TGTGCCTGGGGACAGGGTGAAGGCTACACCTTC | CAWGQGEGYTF
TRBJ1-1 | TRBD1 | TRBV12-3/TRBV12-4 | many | TGTGCCAGCAGCCGAGGACAGGGGGCAGTTGAGGCTTTCTTT | CASSRGQGAVEAFF
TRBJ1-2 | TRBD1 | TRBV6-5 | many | TGTGCCAGCAGTTACTCCGGGACAGGAGGTCGGTACTCCTATGGCTACACCTTC | CASSYSGTGGRYSYGYTF
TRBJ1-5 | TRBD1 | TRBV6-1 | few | TGTGCCAGCAGGTTCGGACAGGGCTACGATTATCAGCCCCAGCATTTT | CASRFGQGYDYQPQHF
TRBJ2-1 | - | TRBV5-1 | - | TGCGCCAGCAGCACCAGTCCTACCTCCTACAATGAGCAGTTCTTC | CASSTSPTSYNEQFF
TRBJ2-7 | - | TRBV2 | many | TGTGCCAGCAGTGCGAAGAGGGACCGTCGGCTGGGCGAGCAGTACTTC | CASSAKRDRRLGEQYF
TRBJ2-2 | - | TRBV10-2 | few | TGCGCCATTTCGATTACAGGAGGAGGAGAGCTGTTTTTT | CAISITGGGELFF
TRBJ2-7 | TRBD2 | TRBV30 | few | TGTGCCCGACAAGCGGGGCCCGAGCAGTACTTC | CARQAGPEQYF
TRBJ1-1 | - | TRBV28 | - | TGTGCCAGCAGTTTAGGGGCAGGGCTCTACACTGAAGCTTTCTTT | CASSLGAGLYTEAFF
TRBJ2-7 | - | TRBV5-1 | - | TGCGCCAGCAGCTTGTTCTCGGGGTCAACGGGGCCATACGAGCAGTACTTC | CASSLFSGSTGPYEQYF
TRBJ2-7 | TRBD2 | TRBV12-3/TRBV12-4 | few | TGTGCCAGCAGTCCACCGGGACTAGCGTTCGAGCAGTACTTC | CASSPPGLAFEQYF
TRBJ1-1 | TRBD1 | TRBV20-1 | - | TGCAGTGCTAGAGCTTGGGACAGTAACACTGAAGCTTTCTTT | CSARAWDSNTEAFF
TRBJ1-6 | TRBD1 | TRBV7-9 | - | TGTGCCAGCAGCTTTCTTACAGGGGGGTCCCCTAATTCACCCCTCCACTTT | CASSFLTGGSPNSPLHF
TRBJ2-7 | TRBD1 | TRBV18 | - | TGTGCCAGCTCACCCCTGGGAGGAGGGACAGGGGGAACCTACGAGCAGTACTTC | CASSPLGGGTGGTYEQYF
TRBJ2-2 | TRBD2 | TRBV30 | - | TGTGCCTGGAGGGTAGCGGGAGGGCCGGGTACCGGGGAGCTGTTTTTT | CAWRVAGGPGTGELFF
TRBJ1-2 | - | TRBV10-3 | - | TGTGCCATCAGTCGGACGGACAACTATGGCTACACCTTC | CAISRTDNYGYTF
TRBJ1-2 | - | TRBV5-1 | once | TGCGCCAGCAGCTTGGGGTGGACCGAGCCCAATGGCTACACCTTC | CASSLGWTEPNGYTF
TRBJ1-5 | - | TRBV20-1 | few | TGCAGTGCGCGGGACTCCCTGAGGACCCAGCATTTT | CSARDSLRTQHF
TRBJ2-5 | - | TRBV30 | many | TGTGCCTGGATCGCAGGGAACAGAGAGACCCAGTACTTC | CAWIAGNRETQYF
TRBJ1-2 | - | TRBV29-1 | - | TGCAGCGTTCAGGGGCGGCGTGGCTATGGCTACACCTTC | CSVQGRRGYGYTF
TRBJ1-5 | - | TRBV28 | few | TGTGCCAGCAGGACCCGGGGCCTTAGTCAGCCCCAGCATTTT | CASRTRGLSQPQHF
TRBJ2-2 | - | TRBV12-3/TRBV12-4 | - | TGTGCCAGCAGCCCGCCGAGGGCCGGGGAGCTGTTTTTT | CASSPPRAGELFF
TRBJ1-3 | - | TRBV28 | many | TGTGCCAGCAGTTTAACGGCCATAGGAAACACCATATATTTT | CASSLTAIGNTIYF
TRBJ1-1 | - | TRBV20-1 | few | TGCAGTGCTAGCCATAACACTGAAGCTTTCTTT | CSASHNTEAFF
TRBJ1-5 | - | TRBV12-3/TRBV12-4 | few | TGTGCCAGCAGTTTAACACAAAGCAATCAGCCCCAGCATTTT | CASSLTQSNQPQHF
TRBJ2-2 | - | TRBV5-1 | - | TGCGCCAGCAGCTTGACCTTAGACCGGAGGTACACCGGGGAGCTGTTTTTT | CASSLTLDRRYTGELFF
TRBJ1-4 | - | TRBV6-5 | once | TGTGCCAGCAGTTACTCGTTGAGACAAGTACTTAATGAAAAACTGTTTTTT | CASSYSLRQVLNEKLFF
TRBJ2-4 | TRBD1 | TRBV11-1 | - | TGTGCCAGCAGCTTAGACCCCACCAGGGGGAACATTCAGTACTTC | CASSLDPTRGNIQYF
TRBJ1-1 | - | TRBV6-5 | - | TGTGCCAGCAGTTGGCTCGGACAGCCTAACACTGAAGCTTTCTTT | CASSWLGQPNTEAFF
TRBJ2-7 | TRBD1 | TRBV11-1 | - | TGTGCCAGCAGCCACACCGGGACAGCTTACGAGCAGTACTTC | CASSHTGTAYEQYF
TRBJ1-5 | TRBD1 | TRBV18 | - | TGTGCCAGCTCTACAACCGGGACAGACAATCAGCCCCAGCATTTT | CASSTTGTDNQPQHF
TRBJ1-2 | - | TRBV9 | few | TGTGCCAGCAGCGCTCTCCCGGGCGGCGGCTACACCTTC | CASSALPGGGYTF
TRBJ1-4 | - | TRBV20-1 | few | TGCAGTGCTCTCAGCAGGGAAGAAAAACTGTTTTTT | CSALSREEKLFF
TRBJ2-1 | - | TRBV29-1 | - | TGCAGCGTTGACGGTAGCTCCTACGATGAGCAGTTCTTC | CSVDGSSYDEQFF
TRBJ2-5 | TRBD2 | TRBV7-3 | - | TGTGCCAGCAGCCCCAAAGCGGGGAGAGAGACCCAGTACTTC | CASSPKAGRETQYF
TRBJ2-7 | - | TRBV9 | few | TGTGCCAGCAGCGTTTGGGAGGCCGGGATCTACGAGCAGTACTTC | CASSVWEAGIYEQYF
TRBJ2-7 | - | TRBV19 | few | TGTGCCAGTAGTTCCCGGGACGGAGCCTACGAGCAGTACTTC | CASSSRDGAYEQYF
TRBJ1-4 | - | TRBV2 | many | TGTGCCAGCAGTACTGAGGCAGCGTATAATGAAAAACTGTTTTTT | CASSTEAAYNEKLFF
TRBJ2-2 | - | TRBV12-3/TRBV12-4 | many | TGTGCCAGCAGTTTCTCAGAAACCGGGGAGCTGTTTTTT | CASSFSETGELFF
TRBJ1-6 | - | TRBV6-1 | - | TGTGCGACCAGCCCCCTCCTGACGAGGAATTCACCCCTCCACTTT | CATSPLLTRNSPLHF
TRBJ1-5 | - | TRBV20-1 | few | TGCAGTGCTAAGGGGCAAAATAGCAATCAGCCCCAGCATTTT | CSAKGQNSNQPQHF
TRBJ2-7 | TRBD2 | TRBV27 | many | TGTGCCAGCAGTCCGCGACTAGCGGGTTACGAGCAGTACTTC | CASSPRLAGYEQYF
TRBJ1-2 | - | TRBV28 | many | TGTGCCAGCAGCAAAGAAGCACGCATTTATGGCTACACCTTC | CASSKEARIYGYTF
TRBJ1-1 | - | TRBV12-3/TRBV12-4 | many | TGTGCCAGCAGTTTCTTCGCGATGAACACTGAAGCTTTCTTT | CASSFFAMNTEAFF
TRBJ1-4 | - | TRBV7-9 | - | TGTGCCAGCAGTTCAACCGAGGGACTTGAAAAACTGTTTTTT | CASSSTEGLEKLFF
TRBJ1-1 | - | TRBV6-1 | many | TGTGCCAGCAGTGAAGCAGGGTTGGTCACTGAAGCTTTCTTT | CASSEAGLVTEAFF
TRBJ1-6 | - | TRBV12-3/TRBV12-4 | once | TGTGCCAGCAGGGATGGGGGCTCGCCCCTCCACTTT | CASRDGGSPLHF
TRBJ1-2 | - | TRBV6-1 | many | TGTGCCAGCACCTCATTCGGCTACACCTTC | CASTSFGYTF
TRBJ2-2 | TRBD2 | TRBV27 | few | TGTGCCAGCAGTTTCTTTGGGGGGGTCACCGGGGAGCTGTTTTTT | CASSFFGGVTGELFF
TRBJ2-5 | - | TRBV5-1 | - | TGCGCCAGCAGCTGGTCTGACCCGACGACGGAGACCCAGTACTTC | CASSWSDPTTETQYF
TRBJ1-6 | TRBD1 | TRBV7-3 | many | TGTGCCAGCAGCTGGGGGACAGGGGCATCACCCCTCCACTTT | CASSWGTGASPLHF
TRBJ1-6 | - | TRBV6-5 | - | TGTGCCAGCAGTTACGTCGGGGCGCCTCATAATTCACCCCTCCACTTT | CASSYVGAPHNSPLHF
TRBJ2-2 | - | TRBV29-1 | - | TGCAGCGTTGAAGTGGGACAGAACACCGGGGAGCTGTTTTTT | CSVEVGQNTGELFF
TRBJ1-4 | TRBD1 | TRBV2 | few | TGTGCCGGGCGGACAGGGGGCTTTGAAAAACTGTTTTTT | CAGRTGGFEKLFF
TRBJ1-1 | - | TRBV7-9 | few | TGTGCCAGCAGCTTAGCGGTCGGACATGAAGCTTTCTTT | CASSLAVGHEAFF